This T cell receptor beta chain was profiled in a study of blood T cell repertoires in COVID-19. For the study at large: PBMCs, B-cell-depleted T cells, or T cells provided the cDNA or gDNA that made up the material.

In the original analysis: Reference gene primer amplification in the assay estimated nucleated cell counts. TCRdb's copy holds only in-frame clones and misses some; the assay was immunoSEQ multiplex PCR. That table furnishes V, J and clone size, whereas the DNA furnished D and trimming. The sample has approximately 80,000 clones; 80% to 95% are singletons. The CDR3 covers 16 residues. The germline V gene has CDR1 SGDLS and CDR2 YYNGEE. The V segment lost 4 bases and the J segment 5 bases; nucleotides outside the gene matches: 7. This TCR derives from a woman in her forties or fifties in a cohort sampled during active COVID-19. Source material: peripheral blood. The chain uses TRBV9 and TRBJ1-6; 9 positions agree with TRBD1. The CDR3 nucleotides are TGTGCCAGCAGCCCTCGACAGGGGGGAGATAATTCACCCCTCCACTTT. This gives the protein CASSPRQGGDNSPLHF.